These T cell receptor beta chains were read from a single sample in a study of CD8+CD57+ T cells in acquired aplastic anemia. TCRdb re-called the reads with MiXCR, one entry per CDR3 protein. This sample carries approximately 380,000 distinct CDR3 sequences, 55% to 75% of them seen once, and the ten largest clones take under 5%. The sequencing sample was made of sorted CD4+, CD8+, or CD8+CD57+ T cells (not recorded which) from PBMCs. The receptors were gathered from a human donor in good health, serving as a control. Each CDR3 is given with its conserved first and last residue. Each record gives: CDR3 DNA, CDR3 protein, V gene, D gene, clone size, J gene. The D gene is left open where the match is weak. A row's size may be missing; if present it is once, few, many or a size class.

cdr3_nt: TGCAGTGCTAGAGATTCTGGGACAGGGGGCTTATGGGAGCAGTACTTC; cdr3_aa: CSARDSGTGGLWEQYF; v_call: TRBV20-1; d_call: TRBD1; clone_size: .; j_call: TRBJ2-7
cdr3_nt: TGTGCCAGCAGCCGCCCACTAGCGGGGGGAAAAGAGACCCAGTACTTC; cdr3_aa: CASSRPLAGGKETQYF; v_call: TRBV5-5; d_call: TRBD2; clone_size: .; j_call: TRBJ2-5
cdr3_nt: TGTGCCAGTAGTATTAAAAGGTCGGAGGGAAACACCATATATTTT; cdr3_aa: CASSIKRSEGNTIYF; v_call: TRBV19; d_call: .; clone_size: many; j_call: TRBJ1-3
cdr3_nt: TGTGCCAGCAGCCCGGGACAGGGGGCTCGAAGAGCTTTCTTT; cdr3_aa: CASSPGQGARRAFF; v_call: TRBV9; d_call: TRBD1; clone_size: .; j_call: TRBJ1-1
cdr3_nt: TGTGCCAGCAGTGCGGGACGGCTCCGCAATGAGCCGTTC; cdr3_aa: CASSAGRLRNEPF; v_call: TRBV7-6; d_call: .; clone_size: .; j_call: TRBJ1-2
cdr3_nt: TGTGCCAGCAGTTTAGGGGGGACCACCGATGAGCAGTTCTTC; cdr3_aa: CASSLGGTTDEQFF; v_call: TRBV6-5; d_call: .; clone_size: .; j_call: TRBJ2-1
cdr3_nt: TGTGCCAGCAGCGTAGAGGGGGGGACAGCTGGCTACACCACCATATATTTT; cdr3_aa: CASSVEGGTAGYTTIYF; v_call: TRBV9; d_call: TRBD1; clone_size: .; j_call: TRBJ1-3
cdr3_nt: TGTGCCAGCAGTTTGTTGGGGGACTACAATGAGCAGTTCTTC; cdr3_aa: CASSLLGDYNEQFF; v_call: TRBV12-3/TRBV12-4; d_call: .; clone_size: many; j_call: TRBJ2-1
cdr3_nt: TGTGCCAGCAGTCTTGGACGACAGCACACCGGGGCGCTCTTTTTT; cdr3_aa: CASSLGRQHTGALFF; v_call: TRBV7-3; d_call: .; clone_size: .; j_call: TRBJ2-2
cdr3_nt: TGTGCCATCAGTGATAACAGAGATGGCTACACCTTC; cdr3_aa: CAISDNRDGYTF; v_call: TRBV10-3; d_call: .; clone_size: .; j_call: TRBJ1-2